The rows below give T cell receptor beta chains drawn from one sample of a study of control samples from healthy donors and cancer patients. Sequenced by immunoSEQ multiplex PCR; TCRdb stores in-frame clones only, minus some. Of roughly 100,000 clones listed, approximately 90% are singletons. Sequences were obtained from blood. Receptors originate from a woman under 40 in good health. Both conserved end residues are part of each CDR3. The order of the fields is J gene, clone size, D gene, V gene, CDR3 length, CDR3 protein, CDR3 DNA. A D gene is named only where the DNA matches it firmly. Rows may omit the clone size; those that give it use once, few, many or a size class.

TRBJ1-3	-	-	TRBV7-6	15	CASSLRTVSGNTIYF	TGTGCCAGCAGCTTAAGGACGGTCTCTGGAAACACCATATATTTT
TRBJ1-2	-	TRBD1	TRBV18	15	CASSTRTGVDYGYTF	TGTGCCAGCTCAACTCGGACAGGGGTTGACTATGGCTACACCTTC
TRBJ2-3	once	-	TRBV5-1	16	CASSLGLHRFTDTQYF	TGCGCCAGCAGCTTGGGACTCCATCGATTCACAGATACGCAGTATTTT
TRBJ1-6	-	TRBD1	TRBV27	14	CASTPDRGNSPLHF	TGTGCCAGCACCCCGGACAGGGGAAATTCACCCCTCCACTTT
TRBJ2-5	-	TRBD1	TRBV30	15	CAWSVRGTGMETQYF	TGTGCCTGGAGTGTAAGGGGGACAGGGATGGAGACCCAGTACTTC
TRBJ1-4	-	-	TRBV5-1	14	CASSSTGQGEKLFF	TGCGCCAGCAGCTCTACGGGCCAAGGCGAAAAACTGTTTTTT
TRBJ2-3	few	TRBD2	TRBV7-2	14	CASSLQRGGDTQYF	TGTGCCAGCAGCTTGCAGCGGGGTGGAGATACGCAGTATTTT
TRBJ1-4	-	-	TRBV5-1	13	CASSFAGSEKLFF	TGCGCCAGCAGTTTCGCGGGTAGTGAAAAACTGTTTTTT
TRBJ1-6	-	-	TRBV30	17	CAWSPTGPRGNNSPLHF	TGTGCCTGGAGCCCGACGGGCCCCAGAGGAAATAATTCACCCCTCCACTTT
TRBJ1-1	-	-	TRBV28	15	CASTPPGRLRTEAFF	TGTGCCAGCACCCCCCCGGGCAGGCTTAGGACTGAAGCTTTCTTT
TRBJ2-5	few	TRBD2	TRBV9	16	CASSAPGLASQETQYF	TGTGCCAGCAGCGCCCCAGGACTAGCTTCACAAGAGACCCAGTACTTC
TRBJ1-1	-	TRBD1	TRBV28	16	CASSLRTGGYLGEAFF	TGTGCCAGCAGTTTACGGACAGGGGGGTATTTAGGTGAAGCTTTCTTT
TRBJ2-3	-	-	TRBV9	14	CASSTPEGGDTQYF	TGTGCCAGCAGCACCCCGGAAGGGGGAGATACGCAGTATTTT